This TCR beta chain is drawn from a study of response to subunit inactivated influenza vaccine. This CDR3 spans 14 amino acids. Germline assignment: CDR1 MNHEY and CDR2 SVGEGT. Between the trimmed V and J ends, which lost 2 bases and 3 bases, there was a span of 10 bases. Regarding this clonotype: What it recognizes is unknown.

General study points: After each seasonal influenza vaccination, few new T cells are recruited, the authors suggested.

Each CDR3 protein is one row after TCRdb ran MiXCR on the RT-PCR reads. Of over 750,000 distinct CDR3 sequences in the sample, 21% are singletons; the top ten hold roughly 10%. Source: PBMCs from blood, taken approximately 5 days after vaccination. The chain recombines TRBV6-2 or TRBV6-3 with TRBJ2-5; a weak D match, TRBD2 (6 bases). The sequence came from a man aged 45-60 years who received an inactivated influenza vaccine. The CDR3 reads CASSYLGGKETQYF. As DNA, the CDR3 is TGTGCCAGCAGTTACCTCGGGGGAAAAGAGACCCAGTACTTC.